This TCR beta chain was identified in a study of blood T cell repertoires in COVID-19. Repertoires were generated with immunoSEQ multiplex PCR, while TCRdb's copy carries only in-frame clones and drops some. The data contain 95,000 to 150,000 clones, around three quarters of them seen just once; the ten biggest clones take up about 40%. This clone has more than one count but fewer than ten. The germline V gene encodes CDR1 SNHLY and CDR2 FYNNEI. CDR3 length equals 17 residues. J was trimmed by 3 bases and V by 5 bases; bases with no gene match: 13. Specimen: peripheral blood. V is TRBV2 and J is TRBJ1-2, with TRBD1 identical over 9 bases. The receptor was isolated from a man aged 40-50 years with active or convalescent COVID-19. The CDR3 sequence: CASSKENFGDRDYGYTF. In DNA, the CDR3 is TGTGCCAGCAGTAAAGAAAATTTCGGGGACAGGGACTATGGCTACACCTTC.